This TCR beta chain was recovered during a study of CD8 T cells in ankylosing spondylitis. Study outcomes and limitations: Within matched ankylosing spondylitis synovial fluid, disease-linked clones were reportedly significantly enriched. A TCR beta motif of under 10 highly homologous variants appeared characteristic of ankylosing spondylitis blood. CD8+ by phenotype, disease-linked clones were relatively rare in peripheral blood. A subset of motif variants has previously been described in the synovial fluid and blood of reactive arthritis.

MiXCR, applied by TCRdb to the 5' RACE reads, yields one record per CDR3 protein. The data hold approximately 240,000 distinct CDR3 sequences, with 10% observed a single time. With 7 bases clipped from V and 0 bases from J, the junction kept 9 bases outside the gene matches. The germline V gene encodes CDR1 SGHAT and CDR2 FQNNGV. The CDR3 sequence is 19 residues long. This clonotype was found many times. The antigen is undetermined. This clonotype originated in a male donor with ankylosing spondylitis or in good health (not recorded which). This sequence joins TRBV11-2 and TRBJ2-1; 16 bases match TRBD2. Material for sequencing was blood, either unsorted or a sorted T cell fraction (not recorded which). CDR3 nucleotides: TGTGCCAGCACCCCACGGGGACTAGCGGGAGGGAGCTCCTACAATGAGCAGTTCTTC. Translating gives CASTPRGLAGGSSYNEQFF.